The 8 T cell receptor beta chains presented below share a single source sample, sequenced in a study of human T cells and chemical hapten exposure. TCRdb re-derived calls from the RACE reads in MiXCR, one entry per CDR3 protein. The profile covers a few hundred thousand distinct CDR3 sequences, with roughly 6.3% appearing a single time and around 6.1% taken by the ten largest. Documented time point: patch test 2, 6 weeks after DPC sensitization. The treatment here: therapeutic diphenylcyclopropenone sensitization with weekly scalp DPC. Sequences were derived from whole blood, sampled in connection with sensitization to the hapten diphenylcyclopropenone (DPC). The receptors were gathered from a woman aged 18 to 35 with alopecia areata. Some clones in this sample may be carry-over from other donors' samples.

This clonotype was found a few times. CDR3 coding DNA: TGCAGTGCTAGGACCGGGACACACTATGGCTACACCTTC. Its translation is CSARTGTHYGYTF. V gene TRBV20-1 combines with J gene TRBJ1-2, with a possible D match to TRBD1 (6 bases). This CDR3 contains 13 residues. Per germline, CDR1 DFQATT and CDR2 SNEGSKA (reference sequence). Trimming stripped 3 bases from V and 3 bases from J, with 11 bases between.

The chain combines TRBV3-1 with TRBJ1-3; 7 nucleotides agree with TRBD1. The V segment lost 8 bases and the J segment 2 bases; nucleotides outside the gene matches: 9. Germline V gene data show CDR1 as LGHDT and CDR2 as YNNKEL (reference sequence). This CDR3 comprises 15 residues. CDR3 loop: CASRTGVSPGNTIYF. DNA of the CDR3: TGTGCCAGCCGAACAGGGGTTTCGCCTGGAAACACCATATATTTT. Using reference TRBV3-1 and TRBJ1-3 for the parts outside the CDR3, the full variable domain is DTAVSQTPKYLVTQMGNDKSIKCEQNLGHDTMYWYKQDSKKFLKIMFSYNNKELIINETVPNRFSPKSPDKAHLNLHINSLELGDSAVYFCASRTGVSPGNTIYFGEGSWLTVV.

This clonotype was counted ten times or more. DNA of the CDR3: TGCGCCAGCAGCTCGGGACTAGCGGGGGGCCTCGGATCCACAGATACGCAGTATTTT. Translation gives CASSSGLAGGLGSTDTQYF. The V gene is TRBV5-1, the J gene TRBJ2-3; 15 bases agree with TRBD2. V lost 3 bases to trimming and J lost 2 bases; unmatched junction nucleotides: 10. The CDR3 contains 19 residues. The germline V gene encodes CDR1 SGHRS and CDR2 YFSETQ.

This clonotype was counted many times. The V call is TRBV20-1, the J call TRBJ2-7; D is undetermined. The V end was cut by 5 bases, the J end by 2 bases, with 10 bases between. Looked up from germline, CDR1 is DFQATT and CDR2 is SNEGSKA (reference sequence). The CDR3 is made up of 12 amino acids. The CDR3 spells CSAAQVTYEQYF. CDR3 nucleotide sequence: TGCAGTGCTGCCCAGGTCACCTACGAGCAGTACTTC.

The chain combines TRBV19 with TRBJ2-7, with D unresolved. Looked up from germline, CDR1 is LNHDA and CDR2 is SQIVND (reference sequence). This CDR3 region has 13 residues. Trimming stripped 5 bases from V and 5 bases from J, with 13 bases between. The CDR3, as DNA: TGTGCCAGTAGTTACAGCCTTCTGAACGAGCAGTACTTC. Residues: CASSYSLLNEQYF.

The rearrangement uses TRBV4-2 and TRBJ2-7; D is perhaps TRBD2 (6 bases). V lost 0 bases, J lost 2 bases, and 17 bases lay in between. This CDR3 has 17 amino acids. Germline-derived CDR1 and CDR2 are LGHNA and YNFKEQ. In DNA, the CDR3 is TGTGCCAGCAGCCAAGATGGACTACTGGCAACTCCCTACGAGCAGTACTTC. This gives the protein CASSQDGLLATPYEQYF.

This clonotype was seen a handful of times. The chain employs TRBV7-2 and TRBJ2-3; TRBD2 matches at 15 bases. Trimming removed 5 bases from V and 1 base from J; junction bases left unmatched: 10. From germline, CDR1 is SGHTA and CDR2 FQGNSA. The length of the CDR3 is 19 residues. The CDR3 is CASSRTLGLAGGGTDTQYF. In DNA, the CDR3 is TGTGCCAGCAGCCGCACGTTGGGACTAGCGGGGGGAGGCACAGATACGCAGTATTTT.

The CDR3 region has the DNA TGCGCCAGCAGCTCCGGACAGACCACAGATACGCAGTATTTT. It encodes CASSSGQTTDTQYF. The chain combines TRBV5-1 with TRBJ2-3; TRBD1 is a possible D gene (6 bases). With 3 bases removed from V and 2 bases from J, the gap between germline ends came to 10 bases. The CDR3 loop spans 14 amino acids. In germline, CDR1 is SGHRS, CDR2 YFSETQ.